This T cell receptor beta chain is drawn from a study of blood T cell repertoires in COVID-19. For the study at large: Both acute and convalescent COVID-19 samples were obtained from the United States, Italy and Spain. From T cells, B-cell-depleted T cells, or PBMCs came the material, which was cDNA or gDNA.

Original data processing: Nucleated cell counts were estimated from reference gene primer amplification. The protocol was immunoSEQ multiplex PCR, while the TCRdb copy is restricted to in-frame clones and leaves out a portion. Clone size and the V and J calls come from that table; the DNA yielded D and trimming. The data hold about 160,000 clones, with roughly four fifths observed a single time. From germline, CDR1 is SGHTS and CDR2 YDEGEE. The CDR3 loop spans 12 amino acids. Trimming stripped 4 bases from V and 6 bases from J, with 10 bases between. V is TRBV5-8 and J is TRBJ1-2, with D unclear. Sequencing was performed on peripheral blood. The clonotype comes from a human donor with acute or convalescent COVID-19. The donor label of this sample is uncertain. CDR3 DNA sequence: TGTGCCAGCAGCGCTACGGTCGATGGCTACACCTTC. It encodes CASSATVDGYTF.